This T cell receptor beta chain comes out of a study of post-analysis software for immune sequencing data. Per germline, CDR1 LGHDT and CDR2 YNNKEL (reference sequence). The CDR3 extends over 15 amino acids. V lost 3 bases and J 0 bases, leaving 6 bases between the germline ends. Every TCR beta cDNA library bore unique molecular identifiers. Yield was 450,000 to 650,000 cDNA molecules from roughly 0.93 to 9.6 million T cells. TCRdb re-called the PCR reads through MiXCR, storing one row per CDR3 protein. The data hold roughly 800,000 distinct CDR3 sequences, with about 50% observed a single time. Broader study findings: Elevated frequency relative to controls characterized 4 or 5 TRBV segments in patients, TRBV5-6, TRBV5-1 and TRBV20-1 among them. The normalized Chao1 diversity of multiple sclerosis patients was significantly lower than that of controls. Batch-matched samples strongly co-clustered by F measure.

For this clonotype: Its antigen is not known.

The chain carries TRBV3-1 and TRBJ2-6; D is ambiguous. Sequencing used blood. The sequence was obtained from a girl between 5 and 17 years old with multiple sclerosis. The CDR3 sequence: CASSQFSSGANVLTF. The CDR3 DNA sequence: TGTGCCAGCAGCCAGTTTAGCTCTGGGGCCAACGTCCTGACTTTC.